This T cell receptor beta chain was identified during a study of blood T cells in healthy people across ages. A second PCR, run for roughly 7 to 11 cycles, used a sample-barcoded 5' primer plus a J-beta primer mix. Using its own MiXCR run on the 5' RACE reads, TCRdb lists one record per CDR3 protein. The sample holds hundreds of thousands of distinct CDR3 sequences, just under 25% seen once. Per germline, CDR1 DFQATT and CDR2 SNEGSKA (reference sequence). The CDR3 loop spans 13 amino acids. V dropped 2 bases and J dropped 5; count of bases not matched to a gene: 5. The same sample was also studied in work on T cells of mothers and their children.

This TCR was sampled from a boy between 10 and 17 years old in good health. This chain connects TRBV20-1 to TRBJ2-5; the match to TRBD1 covers 7 bases. Sequencing was done on a sample of blood. The CDR3 region has the DNA TGCAGTGCTAGACGACAGGGAAGTGAGACCCAGTACTTC. This encodes CSARRQGSETQYF.